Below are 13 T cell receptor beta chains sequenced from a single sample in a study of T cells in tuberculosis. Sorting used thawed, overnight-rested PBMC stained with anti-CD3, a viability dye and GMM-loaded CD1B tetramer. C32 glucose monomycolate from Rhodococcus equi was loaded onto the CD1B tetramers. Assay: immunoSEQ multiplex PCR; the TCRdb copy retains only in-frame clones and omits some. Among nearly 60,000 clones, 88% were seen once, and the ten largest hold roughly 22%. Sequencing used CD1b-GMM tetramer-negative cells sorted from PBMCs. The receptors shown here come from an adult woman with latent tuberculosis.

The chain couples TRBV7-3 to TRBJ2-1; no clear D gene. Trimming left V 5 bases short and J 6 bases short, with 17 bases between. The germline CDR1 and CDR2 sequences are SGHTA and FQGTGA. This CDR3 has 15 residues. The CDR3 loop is CASSTFHVPFNEQFF. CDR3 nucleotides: TGTGCCAGCAGCACATTCCACGTTCCCTTCAATGAGCAGTTCTTC.

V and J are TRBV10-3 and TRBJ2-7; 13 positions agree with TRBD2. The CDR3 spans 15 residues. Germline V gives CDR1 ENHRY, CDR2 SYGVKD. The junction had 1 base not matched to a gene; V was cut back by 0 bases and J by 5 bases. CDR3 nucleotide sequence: TGTGCCATCAGTGAGTCGGGGACTAGCGGGGACGAGCAGTACTTC. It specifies CAISESGTSGDEQYF.

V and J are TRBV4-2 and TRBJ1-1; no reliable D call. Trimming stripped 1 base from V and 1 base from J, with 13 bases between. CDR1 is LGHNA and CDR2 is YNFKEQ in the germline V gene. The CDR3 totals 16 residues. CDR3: CASSQVGTNGNTEAFF. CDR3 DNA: TGTGCCAGCAGCCAAGTCGGTACGAACGGGAACACTGAAGCTTTCTTT.

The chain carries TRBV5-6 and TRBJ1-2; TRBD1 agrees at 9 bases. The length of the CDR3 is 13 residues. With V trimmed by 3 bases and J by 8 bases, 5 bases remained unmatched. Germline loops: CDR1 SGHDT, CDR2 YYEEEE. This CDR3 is CASSSDRGGGYTF. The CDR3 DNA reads TGTGCCAGCAGCTCGGACAGGGGTGGCGGCTACACCTTC.

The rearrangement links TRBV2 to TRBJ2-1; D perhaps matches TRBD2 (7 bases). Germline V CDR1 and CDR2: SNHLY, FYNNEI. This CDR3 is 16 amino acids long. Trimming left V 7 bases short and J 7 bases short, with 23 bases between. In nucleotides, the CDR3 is TGTGCCAGCATGAGAGGGTTGAGGGGGGGCAAAAATGAGCAGTTCTTC. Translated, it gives CASMRGLRGGKNEQFF.

The CDR3 region is CASSQVIGVGGELFF. CDR3 sequence (DNA): TGCGCCAGCAGCCAAGTGATAGGAGTCGGCGGGGAGCTGTTTTTT. The J gene is TRBJ2-2, the V gene TRBV4-1; D is ambiguous. Trimming cost V 1 base and J 7 bases, with 13 bases left between them. The germline gives CDR1 MGHRA, CDR2 YSYEKL. The CDR3 consists of 15 residues.

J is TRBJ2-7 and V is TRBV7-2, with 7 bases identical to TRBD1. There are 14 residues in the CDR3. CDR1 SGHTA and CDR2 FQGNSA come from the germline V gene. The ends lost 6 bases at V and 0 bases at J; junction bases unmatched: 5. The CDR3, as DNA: TGTGCCAGCAGTAGGACAGGACCCTCCTACGAGCAGTACTTC. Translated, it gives CASSRTGPSYEQYF.

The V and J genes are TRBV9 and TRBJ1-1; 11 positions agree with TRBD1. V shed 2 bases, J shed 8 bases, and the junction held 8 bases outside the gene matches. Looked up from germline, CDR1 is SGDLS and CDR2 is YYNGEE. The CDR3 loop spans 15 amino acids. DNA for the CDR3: TGTGCCAGCAGCGTCAGCCGGACAGGGGGCCGAGAAGCTTTCTTT. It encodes CASSVSRTGGREAFF. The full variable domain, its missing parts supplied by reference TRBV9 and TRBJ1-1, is DSGVTQTPKHLITATGQRVTLRCSPRSGDLSVYWYQQSLDQGLQFLIQYYNGEERAKGNILERFSAQQFPDLHSELNLSSLELGDSALYFCASSVSRTGGREAFFGQGTRLTVV.

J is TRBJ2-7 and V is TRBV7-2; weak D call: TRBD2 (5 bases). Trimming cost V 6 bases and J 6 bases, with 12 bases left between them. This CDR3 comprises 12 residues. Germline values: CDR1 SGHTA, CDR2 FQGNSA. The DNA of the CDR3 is TGTGCCAGCAGACCACCCCGGGGCGAGCAGTACTTC. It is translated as CASRPPRGEQYF.

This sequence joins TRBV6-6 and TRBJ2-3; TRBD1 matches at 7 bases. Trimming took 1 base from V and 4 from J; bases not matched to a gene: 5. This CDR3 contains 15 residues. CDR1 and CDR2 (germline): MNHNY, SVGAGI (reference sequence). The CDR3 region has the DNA TGTGCCAGCAGTTACTTAACAGGGGAAGCAGATACGCAGTATTTT. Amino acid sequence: CASSYLTGEADTQYF.

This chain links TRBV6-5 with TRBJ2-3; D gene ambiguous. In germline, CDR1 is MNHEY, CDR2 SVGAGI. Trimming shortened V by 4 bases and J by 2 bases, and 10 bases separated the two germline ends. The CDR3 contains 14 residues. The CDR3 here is CASSLRLNTDTQYF. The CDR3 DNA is TGTGCCAGCAGTTTGCGGCTGAACACAGATACGCAGTATTTT.

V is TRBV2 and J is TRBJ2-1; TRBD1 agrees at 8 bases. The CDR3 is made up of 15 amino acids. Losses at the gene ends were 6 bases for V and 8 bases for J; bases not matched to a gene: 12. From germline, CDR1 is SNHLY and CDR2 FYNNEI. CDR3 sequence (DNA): TGTGCCAGCAGGGTATCCAGGGGGCGGTGGGATGAGCAGTTCTTC. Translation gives CASRVSRGRWDEQFF.

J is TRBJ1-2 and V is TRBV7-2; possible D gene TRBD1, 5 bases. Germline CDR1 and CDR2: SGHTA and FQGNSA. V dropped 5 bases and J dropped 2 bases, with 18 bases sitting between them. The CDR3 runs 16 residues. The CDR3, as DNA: TGTGCCAGCAGCCAAAGACAGAGCAGCTTAAACTATGGCTACACCTTC. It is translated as CASSQRQSSLNYGYTF.